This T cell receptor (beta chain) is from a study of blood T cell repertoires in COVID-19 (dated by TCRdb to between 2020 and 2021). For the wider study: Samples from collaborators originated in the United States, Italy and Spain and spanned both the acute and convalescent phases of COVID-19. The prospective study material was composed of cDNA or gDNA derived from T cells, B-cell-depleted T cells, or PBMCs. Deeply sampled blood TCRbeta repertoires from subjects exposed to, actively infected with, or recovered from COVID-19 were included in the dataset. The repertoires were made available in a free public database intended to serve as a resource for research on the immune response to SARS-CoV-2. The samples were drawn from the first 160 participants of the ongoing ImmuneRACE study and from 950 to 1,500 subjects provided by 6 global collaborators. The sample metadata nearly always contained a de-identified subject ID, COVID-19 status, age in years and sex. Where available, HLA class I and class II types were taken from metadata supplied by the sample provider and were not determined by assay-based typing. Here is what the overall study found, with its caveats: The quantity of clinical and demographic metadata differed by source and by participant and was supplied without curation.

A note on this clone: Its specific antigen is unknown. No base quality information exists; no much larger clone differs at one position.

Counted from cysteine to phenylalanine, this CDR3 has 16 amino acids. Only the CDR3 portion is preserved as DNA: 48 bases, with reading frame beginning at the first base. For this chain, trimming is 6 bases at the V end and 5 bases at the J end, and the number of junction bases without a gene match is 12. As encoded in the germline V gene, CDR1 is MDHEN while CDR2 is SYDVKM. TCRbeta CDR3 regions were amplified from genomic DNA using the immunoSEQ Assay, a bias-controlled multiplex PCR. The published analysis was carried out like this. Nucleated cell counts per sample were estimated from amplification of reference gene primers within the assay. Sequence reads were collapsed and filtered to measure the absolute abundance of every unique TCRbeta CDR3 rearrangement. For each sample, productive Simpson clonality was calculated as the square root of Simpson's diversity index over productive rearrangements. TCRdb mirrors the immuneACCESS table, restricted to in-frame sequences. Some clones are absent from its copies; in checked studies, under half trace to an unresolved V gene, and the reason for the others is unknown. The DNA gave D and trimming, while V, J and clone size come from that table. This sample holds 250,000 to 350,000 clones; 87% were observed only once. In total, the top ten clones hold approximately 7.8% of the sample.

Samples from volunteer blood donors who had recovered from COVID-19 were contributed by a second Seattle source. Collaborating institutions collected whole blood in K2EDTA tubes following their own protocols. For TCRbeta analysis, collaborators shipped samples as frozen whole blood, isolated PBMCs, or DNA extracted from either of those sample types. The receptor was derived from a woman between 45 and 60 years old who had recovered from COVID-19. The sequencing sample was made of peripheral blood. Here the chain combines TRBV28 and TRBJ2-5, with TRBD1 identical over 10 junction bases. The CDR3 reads CASSEGTGDVLETQYF. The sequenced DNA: TGTGCCAGCAGCGAGGGGACAGGGGATGTTCTTGAGACCCAGTACTTC.